This T cell receptor (beta chain) emerged from a study of blood T cell repertoires in COVID-19. In the study overall: Specimens from acute and convalescent COVID-19 originated in the United States, Italy and Spain. T cells, B-cell-depleted T cells, or PBMCs supplied cDNA or gDNA.

In the authors' workflow: Reference gene primer amplification gave estimated nucleated cell counts. Produced via immunoSEQ multiplex PCR; TCRdb's table is partial and in-frame only. The DNA was the basis for D and trimming; V, J and clone size are from that table. The sample has over 350,000 clones, around 88% seen once. This clone was found once. This CDR3 has 14 residues. Germline assignment: CDR1 MNHEY and CDR2 SVGAGI. V shed 6 bases and J shed 10 bases, with 21 bases lying between them. This receptor was obtained from a woman aged 30 to 39 with acute or convalescent COVID-19. What was sequenced was peripheral blood. The rearrangement joins TRBV6-5 to TRBJ1-1; D call uncertain. This chain's CDR3 is CASRPRDSAEGAFF. The CDR3 DNA reads TGTGCCAGCAGACCCCGAGATTCGGCCGAGGGAGCTTTCTTT.